A selection of T cell receptor beta chains follows, all from one sample in a study of control samples from healthy donors and cancer patients. Produced via immunoSEQ multiplex PCR; TCRdb's table is partial and in-frame only. The table shows 150,000 to 200,000 clones, with 91% occurring only once. The specimen was blood. The source is a woman in her thirties in good health. Each CDR3 is given with its conserved first and last residue. A D gene is named only where the DNA matches it firmly. Expanded clones get a size class; other rows say once, few or many, or leave the size out.

v_call	clone_size	j_call	d_call	cdr3_nt	cdr3_aa
TRBV18	NA	TRBJ1-4	NA	TGTGCCAGCTCAGGGGTTAATGAAAAACTGTTTTTT	CASSGVNEKLFF
TRBV5-5	NA	TRBJ2-7	NA	TGTGCCAGCAGCTTACTAGTCTCCTACGAGCAGTACTTC	CASSLLVSYEQYF
TRBV11-3	NA	TRBJ2-2	TRBD2	TGTGCCAGCAGGGGGACTAGCGGGAGTTCCGGGGAGCTGTTTTTT	CASRGTSGSSGELFF
TRBV18	NA	TRBJ1-2	NA	TGTGCCAGCTCACGGGAATCTTATGGCTACACCTTC	CASSRESYGYTF
TRBV4-1	NA	TRBJ1-1	TRBD1	TGCGCCAGCAGCCAAGGACAGGGGAACACTGAAGCTTTCTTT	CASSQGQGNTEAFF
TRBV30	NA	TRBJ2-5	NA	TGTGCCTGGAGTGTAGATACCCAAGAGACCCAGTACTTC	CAWSVDTQETQYF
TRBV28	NA	TRBJ2-5	NA	TGTGCCAGCAGGCTCGACGGATACCAAGAGACCCAGTACTTC	CASRLDGYQETQYF
TRBV2	NA	TRBJ1-5	TRBD1	TGTGCCAGCAGTGAACGGTACAGGGGGCGCGGGCAGCCCCAGCATTTT	CASSERYRGRGQPQHF
TRBV24-1	NA	TRBJ2-2	TRBD2	TGTGCCACCAGTGATTGGACTAGCGGGAGTTCCGGGGAGCTGTTTTTT	CATSDWTSGSSGELFF
TRBV19	NA	TRBJ1-2	TRBD1	TGTGCCAGTAGTGCCAGGGGGAGAGGCTACACCTTC	CASSARGRGYTF
TRBV4-1	NA	TRBJ1-3	NA	TGCGCCAGCAGTCAAGGCTGGGGGAGCTCTGGAAACACCATATATTTT	CASSQGWGSSGNTIYF
TRBV2	NA	TRBJ2-4	TRBD1	TGTGCCAGCAGTGTACAGGGGATAGCCAAAAACATTCAGTACTTC	CASSVQGIAKNIQYF
TRBV6-1	NA	TRBJ2-7	TRBD1	TGTGCCAGCAGTGAACGGGGGACAGGGTACGAGCAGTACTTC	CASSERGTGYEQYF
TRBV29-1	NA	TRBJ1-4	NA	TGCAGCGTGCGGACAACAACTAATGAAAAACTGTTTTTT	CSVRTTTNEKLFF
TRBV28	NA	TRBJ1-2	NA	TGTGCCAGCAGTTTATTTTCAGGGGACGGCTACACCTTC	CASSLFSGDGYTF
TRBV19	NA	TRBJ1-5	NA	TGTGCCAGTAGTATATGGGGGAATCAGCCCCAGCATTTT	CASSIWGNQPQHF
TRBV27	NA	TRBJ2-7	NA	TGTGCCAGCAGTTTATCCGGAGACGAGCAGTACTTC	CASSLSGDEQYF
TRBV18	NA	TRBJ2-3	NA	TGTGCCAGCTCACCGTCCCAGGGCCTCACAGATACGCAGTATTTT	CASSPSQGLTDTQYF
TRBV2	NA	TRBJ1-4	NA	TGTGCCAGCAGTGTGAACAGGGTTACTAATGAAAAACTGTTTTTT	CASSVNRVTNEKLFF
TRBV7-8	once	TRBJ1-2	TRBD1	TGTGCCAGCAGCGCCCGGGACAGACACTCCTATGGCTACACCTTC	CASSARDRHSYGYTF
TRBV9	NA	TRBJ2-1	TRBD2	TGTGCCAGCAGCCCGATAGCGGGAGGAATCAATGAGCAGTTCTTC	CASSPIAGGINEQFF
TRBV7-9	NA	TRBJ1-2	NA	TGTGCCAGCAGCTTAGGAGGTGATGGAGGCTACACCTTC	CASSLGGDGGYTF
TRBV15	NA	TRBJ1-5	NA	TGTGCCACCAGCGAAGGGGGCAATCAGCCCCAGCATTTT	CATSEGGNQPQHF
TRBV12-5	NA	TRBJ2-1	TRBD2	TGTGCTAGTGGTCCCCCCGGGCGGGGGGCCTACAATGAGCAGTTCTTC	CASGPPGRGAYNEQFF
TRBV13	NA	TRBJ1-2	NA	TGTGCCAGCAGCTTGGCCGGGACGGATAACTATGGCTACACCTTC	CASSLAGTDNYGYTF
TRBV7-9	NA	TRBJ1-2	NA	TGTGCCAGCAGCTTAGGGGGACATTTAGACTATGGCTACACCTTC	CASSLGGHLDYGYTF
TRBV19	once	TRBJ1-2	TRBD1	TGTGCCAGTAGTATTGGGGTCAGGGGGCTTTATGGCTACACCTTC	CASSIGVRGLYGYTF
TRBV6-5	NA	TRBJ1-4	NA	TGTGCCAGCGGGGGGGAGGGTTGGAGAAAACTGTTTTTT	CASGGEGWRKLFF
TRBV11-3	NA	TRBJ2-7	NA	TGTGCCAGCAGCTTAGTCTACGAGCAGTACTTC	CASSLVYEQYF
TRBV4-2	NA	TRBJ2-1	TRBD2	TGTGCCAGCAGCCAAGATTGGGCTAGCGGGGAAATCAATGAGCAGTTCTTC	CASSQDWASGEINEQFF
TRBV5-1	NA	TRBJ2-1	NA	TGCGCCAGCAGCTTGGACAGGGATCATGAGCAGTTCTTC	CASSLDRDHEQFF
TRBV20-1	NA	TRBJ2-7	NA	TGCAGTGCTAGCAGACTCTACGAGCAGTACTTC	CSASRLYEQYF
TRBV7-3	NA	TRBJ2-5	NA	TGTGCCAGCAGCTTAACCCAGGGGGAGACCCAGTACTTC	CASSLTQGETQYF
TRBV5-1	NA	TRBJ1-4	NA	TGCGCCAGCTCTATAGATGCAACTAATGAAAAACTGTTTTTT	CASSIDATNEKLFF
TRBV5-6	NA	TRBJ1-1	TRBD1	TGTGCCAGCAGCAGACAGGGGATGAACACTGAAGCTTTCTTT	CASSRQGMNTEAFF
TRBV13	NA	TRBJ1-1	NA	TGTGCCAGCAGCTCCCCCTCGGACATCATGAACACTGAAGCTTTCTTT	CASSSPSDIMNTEAFF
TRBV27	NA	TRBJ1-5	NA	TGTGCCAGCAGTACCAGCAATCAGCCCCAGCATTTT	CASSTSNQPQHF
TRBV25-1	NA	TRBJ1-1	NA	TGTGCCAGCAGTCGGGGGAACACTGAAGCTTTCTTT	CASSRGNTEAFF
TRBV6-2/TRBV6-3	NA	TRBJ2-3	TRBD2	TGTGCCAGCAGTTACTCCACTAGCGCAACAGATACGCAGTATTTT	CASSYSTSATDTQYF
TRBV3-1/TRBV3-2	NA	TRBJ2-7	TRBD2	TGTGCCAGCAGCCAGCGGACTAGCGGGACCCCCTACGAGCAGTACTTC	CASSQRTSGTPYEQYF
TRBV30	NA	TRBJ2-3	TRBD2	TGTGCCTGGAGTGTCGGGAGGGTACAGTATTTT	CAWSVGRVQYF
TRBV5-1	few	TRBJ2-7	TRBD1	TGCGCCAGCAGCTTGGCGGCACAGGGGGTAACCTACGAGCAGTACTTC	CASSLAAQGVTYEQYF
TRBV28	once	TRBJ2-6	NA	TGTGCCAGCAGTTTAGGGCAGCTCTCTGGGGCCAACGTCCTGACTTTC	CASSLGQLSGANVLTF
TRBV18	NA	TRBJ1-5	TRBD1	TGTGCCAGCTCACCAACCGGGACAGGGGTTCAGCCCCAGCATTTT	CASSPTGTGVQPQHF
TRBV5-1	few	TRBJ2-2	TRBD2	TGCGCCAGCAGCGGAACTAGCGGGGGGGCCACCGGGGAGCTGTTTTTT	CASSGTSGGATGELFF
TRBV2	NA	TRBJ1-3	NA	TGTGCCAGCAGTGAAGCGCTGGCAGGGCCTGGAAACACCATATATTTT	CASSEALAGPGNTIYF
TRBV5-1	NA	TRBJ2-6	TRBD1	TGCGCCAGCAGGGACAGGGGGTTTGGGGCCAACGTCCTGACTTTC	CASRDRGFGANVLTF
TRBV12-3/TRBV12-4	once	TRBJ2-5	NA	TGTGCCAGCAGTTTGGGCAGTCAAAAGACCCAGTACTTC	CASSLGSQKTQYF
TRBV19	NA	TRBJ1-5	NA	TGTGCCAGTAGTATCCGGCAGGGCAATCAGCCCCAGCATTTT	CASSIRQGNQPQHF
TRBV5-1	NA	TRBJ2-3	NA	TGCGCCAGCAGGGAGGCCTCCACAGATACGCAGTATTTT	CASREASTDTQYF
TRBV28	NA	TRBJ2-3	TRBD1	TGTGCCAGCAGTTTAAGACAGGGGGTGGCAGATACGCAGTATTTT	CASSLRQGVADTQYF
TRBV5-8	once	TRBJ1-1	NA	TGTGCCAGCAGCTTGTGGGCAGTGAACACTGAAGCTTTCTTT	CASSLWAVNTEAFF
TRBV15	NA	TRBJ1-4	NA	TGTGCCACCAGCAGAGATCGGAGGGGAGGGGATGAAAAACTGTTTTTT	CATSRDRRGGDEKLFF
TRBV5-1	NA	TRBJ1-6	NA	TGCGCCAGCAGCTTGGCGACGGTATATAATTCACCCCTCCACTTT	CASSLATVYNSPLHF
TRBV7-9	NA	TRBJ2-7	NA	TGTGCCAGCAGCTTAGGCAGCTCTGTCGAGCAGTACTTC	CASSLGSSVEQYF
TRBV10-3	NA	TRBJ1-1	NA	TGTGCCATCAGTGAGTCTTCGGGGGGGGCAAGTGAAGCTTTCTTT	CAISESSGGASEAFF
TRBV4-3	once	TRBJ1-2	NA	TGCGCCAGCAGCCAGGACGGTAACTATGGCTACACCTTC	CASSQDGNYGYTF
TRBV24-1	NA	TRBJ1-4	NA	TGTGCCACCAGTGGACAGGACGGTGAAAAACTGTTTTTT	CATSGQDGEKLFF
TRBV7-9	NA	TRBJ1-1	TRBD1	TGTGCCACCCGGACAGGGCACACTGAAGCTTTCTTT	CATRTGHTEAFF